The 17 T cell receptor beta chains in this list originate from one sample, sequenced in a study of T cells in localized non-small cell lung cancer. This table comes from immunoSEQ multiplex PCR, and its TCRdb copy is limited to in-frame clones, with some not included. The repertoire holds fewer than 20,000 clones, with about 88% as singletons. The sample was peripheral blood, taken before any cancer treatment. The source is a man aged 40 to 69 with stage I lung adenocarcinoma.

This chain links TRBV15 with TRBJ1-5, with a tentative D call TRBD1 (5 bases). CDR1 and CDR2 from the germline V gene are LNHNV and YYDKDF (reference sequence). CDR3 length: 16 residues. The V gene lost 3 bases and the J gene lost 0 bases, with 12 bases spanning the gap. CDR3 nucleotide sequence: TGTGCCACCAGCAGGTACGGGACGAATAGCAATCAGCCCCAGCATTTT. Translating it yields CATSRYGTNSNQPQHF.

This sequence joins TRBV9 and TRBJ2-7, with D perhaps matching TRBD1 (5 bases). The V and J ends lost 2 bases and 2 bases respectively, with 8 bases between them. The CDR3 covers 13 residues. Germline CDR1 SGDLS, CDR2 YYNGEE. CDR3 in amino acids: CASSVDRAYEQYF. The CDR3 DNA is TGTGCCAGCAGCGTTGACAGAGCCTACGAGCAGTACTTC.

The chain is built from TRBV6-6 and TRBJ1-2; D gene uncertain. The CDR3 consists of 14 residues. Germline V gives CDR1 MNHNY, CDR2 SVGAGI (reference sequence). Between the trimmed V and J ends, which lost 0 bases and 4 bases, there was a span of 9 bases. CDR3 DNA: TGTGCCAGCAGTTACTCGAAGGAGTCCTATGGCTACACCTTC. It specifies CASSYSKESYGYTF.

V is TRBV7-2 and J is TRBJ2-5; D ambiguous. Germline V CDR1 and CDR2: SGHTA, FQGNSA. V lost 2 bases and J lost 5, with 15 bases in between. The CDR3 covers 15 residues. CDR3 in amino acids: CASSLLEKGNETQYF. The CDR3 DNA is TGTGCCAGCAGCTTACTTGAGAAGGGTAACGAGACCCAGTACTTC.

This clone was recorded once. The chain employs TRBV6-5 and TRBJ1-1, with a weak D call TRBD1 (6 bases). The V end lost 6 bases, the J end lost 6 bases, and 14 bases lay between the germline ends. Germline CDR1 MNHEY, CDR2 SVGAGI. This CDR3 contains 13 residues. The DNA for the CDR3 is TGTGCCAGCAGAAACGGACAGTACGCTGAAGCTTTCTTT. Encoded protein: CASRNGQYAEAFF.

J is TRBJ2-1 and V is TRBV18, with 9 nucleotides matching TRBD2. Trimming cost V 6 bases and J 7 bases; bases outside gene matches: 4. This CDR3 has 13 residues. Germline V CDR1 and CDR2: KGHSH, LQKENI. Here the CDR3 DNA reads TGTGCCAGCTCGCCTAGCGGGATAAATGAGCAGTTCTTC. Its translation: CASSPSGINEQFF.

This clone has a single count. J is TRBJ2-7 and V is TRBV10-1; 9 bases agree with TRBD1. The CDR3 sequence is 14 residues long. The germline gives CDR1 WNHNN, CDR2 SYGVQD (reference sequence). Trimming removed 0 bases from V and 6 bases from J; junction bases left unmatched: 3. CDR3 region: CASSESATGGEQYF. CDR3 nucleotide sequence: TGCGCCAGCAGTGAGTCGGCGACAGGGGGCGAGCAGTACTTC.

The rearrangement joins TRBV4-1 to TRBJ2-2; the match to TRBD1 covers 7 bases. Germline V CDR1 and CDR2: MGHRA, YSYEKL. The CDR3 is 15 amino acids. J gave up 10 bases and V 1 base, and 9 bases lay outside the gene matches. The CDR3 region is CASSQGRGPPEELFF. CDR3 nucleotides: TGCGCCAGCAGCCAAGGAAGGGGGCCCCCGGAGGAGCTGTTTTTT.

This rearrangement joins TRBV11-2 to TRBJ2-7, with D possibly matching TRBD2 (5 bases). CDR3 size: 15 residues. V was clipped by 10 bases and J by 0 bases, with 19 bases between them. Germline V CDR1 and CDR2: SGHAT, FQNNGV. CDR3 nucleotide sequence: TGTGCCACCAGTCTTTCCAACGGAGGCTCCTACGAGCAGTACTTC. This sequence encodes CATSLSNGGSYEQYF.

In this sample, this clone turned up a few times. J is TRBJ1-5 and V is TRBV2, with D maybe TRBD1 (5 bases). The CDR3 runs to 14 residues. The V gene's germline CDR1 is SNHLY and CDR2 FYNNEI. With 5 bases removed from V and 5 bases from J, the gap between germline ends came to 13 bases. CDR3 nucleotide sequence: TGTGCCAGCAGTCAGGGCAGGAGCGATCAGCCCCAGCATTTT. Translated: CASSQGRSDQPQHF.

The chain links TRBV2 to TRBJ2-1; possibly TRBD1 for D (5 bases). There are 12 residues in the CDR3. The V end was cut by 3 bases, the J end by 6 bases, with 6 bases between. CDR1 and CDR2 (germline): SNHLY, FYNNEI. The CDR3 region is CASSDDSNEQFF. CDR3 coding DNA: TGTGCCAGCAGTGATGACAGCAATGAGCAGTTCTTC.

The rearrangement joins TRBV27 to TRBJ2-2, with 7 positions matching TRBD2. Losses at the gene ends were 8 bases for V and 2 bases for J; bases not matched to a gene: 5. Germline-derived CDR1 and CDR2 are MNHEY and SMNVEV (reference sequence). The CDR3 is 14 residues long. CDR3 DNA sequence: TGTGCCAGCTGCCGGGACTATAACACCGGGGAGCTGTTTTTT. It encodes CASCRDYNTGELFF.

The chain links TRBV18 to TRBJ2-5; possibly TRBD1 for D (6 bases). Germline V lookup: CDR1 KGHSH, CDR2 LQKENI. The CDR3 has 13 amino acids. The V end was cut by 4 bases, the J end by 5 bases, with 11 bases between. CDR3 protein: CASSLSRGETQYF. The CDR3 nucleotides are TGTGCCAGCTCACTATCGAGGGGGGAGACCCAGTACTTC.

This clone is a singleton in its sample. Within the sample, other DNA sequences also encode this same CDR3. V gene TRBV30 combines with J gene TRBJ2-3; D gene uncertain. V lost 4 bases, J lost 3 bases, and 11 bases lay in between. This CDR3 has 13 residues. Germline CDR1 and CDR2: GTSNPN and SVGIG (reference sequence). The CDR3 region is CAWNGILTDTQYF. The CDR3 coding sequence is TGTGCCTGGAATGGGATTCTGACAGATACGCAGTATTTT.

This sequence joins TRBV18 and TRBJ1-1; possible D gene TRBD1, 5 bases. V was shortened by 2 bases and J by 2 bases, with 21 bases between the two germline ends. Germline CDR1 and CDR2: KGHSH and LQKENI. CDR3 size: 18 residues. This chain's CDR3 is CASSPFDPSRGENTEAFF. Written as DNA, the CDR3 is TGTGCCAGCTCACCATTCGACCCCTCCCGGGGGGAAAACACTGAAGCTTTCTTT. Using reference TRBV18 and TRBJ1-1 for the parts outside the CDR3, the full variable domain is NAGVMQNPRHLVRRRGQEARLRCSPMKGHSHVYWYRQLPEEGLKFMVYLQKENIIDESGMPKERFSAEFPKEGPSILRIQQVVRGDSAAYFCASSPFDPSRGENTEAFFGQGTRLTVV.

The gene calls are TRBV6-6 and TRBJ1-3, with D possibly TRBD1 on 5 matching bases. Trimming shortened V by 5 bases and J by 3 bases, and 14 bases separated the two germline ends. Germline loops: CDR1 MNHNY, CDR2 SVGAGI (reference sequence). The CDR3 covers 15 residues. CDR3 in DNA: TGTGCCAGCAGTGCCCAGGGCAGAAGTGGAAACACCATATATTTT. This codes for CASSAQGRSGNTIYF.

This chain links TRBV6-1 with TRBJ1-1; possibly TRBD1 for D (5 bases). V lost 5 bases and J lost 3, with 16 bases in between. This CDR3 has 15 residues. The germline CDR1 and CDR2 sequences are MNHNS and SASEGT. This CDR3 reads CASSTQQAQHTEAFF. The CDR3 DNA follows: TGTGCCAGCAGTACCCAACAGGCCCAACACACTGAAGCTTTCTTT.